Included here is one T cell receptor beta chain sequence, with context. Its antigen is not identified. Alongside a J-beta primer mix, a sample-barcoded 5' primer served in a second PCR lasting about 6 to 11 cycles. Using its own MiXCR run on the 5' RACE reads, TCRdb lists one record per CDR3 protein. The table records fewer than 2,000,000 distinct CDR3 sequences, approximately 32% of them present only once. There are 14 residues in the CDR3. The V end lost 2 bases, the J end lost 6 bases, and 11 bases lay between the germline ends. Germline values: CDR1 SGHTA, CDR2 FQGNSA. This specimen comes from a study of blood T cells in healthy people across ages. Study results and caveats: The study found more naive CD4+ cells and higher diversity in long-lived than aged donors. Expanded clonotype shifts may have been confounded, as the donors had an unknown CMV status. The recorded TCR beta diversity per million T cells decreased in a roughly linear manner with age.

This clonotype originated in a woman aged 25 to 39 in good health. Sequenced sample: blood. This chain uses TRBV7-2 with TRBJ2-1; D call uncertain. DNA of the CDR3: TGTGCCAGCAGCTTACGGATCCCAGGCAATGAGCAGTTCTTC. Its translation is CASSLRIPGNEQFF. Full variable domain (outside the CDR3, taken from reference TRBV7-2 and TRBJ2-1): GAGVSQSPSNKVTEKGKDVELRCDPISGHTALYWYRQSLGQGLEFLIYFQGNSAPDKSGLPSDRFSAERTGGSVSTLTIQRTQQEDSAVYLCASSLRIPGNEQFFGPGTRLTVL.